The 19 T cell receptor beta chains in this list originate from one sample, sequenced in a study of blood T cell repertoires in COVID-19. Method: immunoSEQ multiplex PCR; TCRdb's copy keeps in-frame clones and lacks some. In the table there are over 200,000 clones, about 88% of which are singletons. Source material: peripheral blood. The receptors were gathered from a woman aged 40 to 49 with acute or convalescent COVID-19.

J is TRBJ1-2 and V is TRBV5-4; D remains unclear. Germline CDR1 is SGHNT and CDR2 is YYREEE (reference sequence). CDR3 length equals 10 residues. V was clipped by 3 bases and J by 14 bases, with 11 bases between them. CDR3 nucleotides: TGTGCCAGCAGCTCCGGAGAGGTTACCTTC. Translation gives CASSSGEVTF.

The chain uses TRBV19 and TRBJ1-1; D is unresolved. Trimming stripped 1 base from V and 3 bases from J, with 6 bases between. CDR1 and CDR2 from the germline V gene are LNHDA and SQIVND (reference sequence). This CDR3 has 13 residues. For the CDR3, the DNA is TGTGCCAGTAGTATAGGGGCCGACACTGAAGCTTTCTTT. Encoded protein: CASSIGADTEAFF.

This chain links TRBV4-1 with TRBJ1-2; D ambiguous. V lost 0 bases and J 4 bases, leaving 9 bases between the germline ends. Germline CDR1 and CDR2: MGHRA and YSYEKL. The CDR3 totals 14 residues. CDR3 nucleotides: TGCGCCAGCAGCCAAGATGCGGTGATCTATGGCTACACCTTC. It translates to CASSQDAVIYGYTF.

The chain couples TRBV27 to TRBJ1-1; no clear D. The CDR3 is 17 residues long. Germline-derived CDR1 and CDR2 are MNHEY and SMNVEV (reference sequence). The V and J ends lost 0 bases and 3 bases respectively, with 17 bases between them. The CDR3 sequence: CASSLSTPSGRHTEAFF. CDR3 nucleotide sequence: TGTGCCAGCAGTTTATCTACCCCTTCGGGGAGACACACTGAAGCTTTCTTT.

The chain joins TRBV2 to TRBJ1-3; D remains unclear. CDR3 size: 12 residues. V was clipped by 7 bases and J by 0 bases, with 4 bases between them. Germline assignment: CDR1 SNHLY and CDR2 FYNNEI. The chain's CDR3 is CASTVSGNTIYF. The CDR3 DNA sequence: TGTGCCAGCACCGTCTCTGGAAACACCATATATTTT.

The V call is TRBV5-6, the J call TRBJ1-4; D possibly corresponds to TRBD1 (5 bases). The V gene lost 1 base and the J gene lost 5 bases, with 18 bases spanning the gap. This CDR3 is built from 17 residues. Germline-derived CDR1 and CDR2 are SGHDT and YYEEEE. Here the CDR3 reads CASSLTGVFGNNEKLFF. CDR3 sequence (DNA): TGTGCCAGCAGCTTGACGGGGGTTTTTGGGAACAATGAAAAACTGTTTTTT.

This chain uses TRBV20-1 with TRBJ1-2; D might be TRBD1 (5 bases). V was pared by 3 bases and J by 10 bases, with 12 bases between. CDR1 is DFQATT and CDR2 is SNEGSKA in the germline V gene (reference sequence). This CDR3 is built from 11 residues. This chain's CDR3 is CSAREGPTYTF. As DNA, the CDR3 is TGCAGTGCTAGGGAGGGACCGACCTACACCTTC.

This chain connects TRBV4-2 to TRBJ1-2, with D hard to call. Trimming removed 0 bases from V and 3 bases from J, with 17 bases in between. The CDR3 length is 17 residues. Germline V gene sequence: CDR1 LGHNA, CDR2 YNFKEQ. The CDR3 nucleotides read TGTGCCAGCAGCCAAGATTTTTCCCCCAAAGGAGACTATGGCTACACCTTC. This translates into CASSQDFSPKGDYGYTF.

V is TRBV27 and J is TRBJ2-5, with 9 bases that match TRBD2. The CDR3 extends over 17 amino acids. Germline V gene data show CDR1 as MNHEY and CDR2 as SMNVEV (reference sequence). The J segment lost 5 bases and the V segment lost 2 bases, leaving 12 bases of the junction unmatched. Here the CDR3 reads CASSLVASGVGLETQYF. The CDR3 DNA reads as TGTGCCAGCAGTTTAGTGGCTAGCGGGGTGGGTCTGGAGACCCAGTACTTC.

J is TRBJ2-5 and V is TRBV2, with 8 bases aligning to TRBD2. CDR1 is SNHLY, CDR2 FYNNEI, per germline. The trim removed 4 bases at V and 4 bases at J, leaving 14 bases unmatched. This CDR3 spans 17 amino acids. The CDR3 region is CASSGPLRGGRGETQYF. The DNA for the CDR3 is TGTGCCAGCAGTGGTCCACTCCGGGGGGGGAGAGGAGAGACCCAGTACTTC.

V and J are TRBV4-2 and TRBJ1-3; D possibly corresponds to TRBD1 (6 bases). Germline V lookup: CDR1 LGHNA, CDR2 YNFKEQ. Trimming took 0 bases from V and 0 from J, leaving 12 bases between them. The CDR3 is made up of 17 amino acids. The CDR3 DNA follows: TGTGCCAGCAGCCAAGAGACGACAGGCGACTCTGGAAACACCATATATTTT. It specifies CASSQETTGDSGNTIYF.

Regarding this clone: Other DNA sequences of this sample code for an identical CDR3. This chain links TRBV6-2 or TRBV6-3 with TRBJ2-7; tentatively, D is TRBD2 (6 bases). Germline V gene lookup returns CDR1 MNHEY and CDR2 SVGEGT. Trimming took 5 bases from V and 7 from J, leaving 9 bases between them. The CDR3 consists of 11 residues. The CDR3 protein is CASSLGREQYV. CDR3 nucleotide sequence: TGTGCCAGCAGTCTTGGGAGGGAGCAGTACGTC.

The chain couples TRBV19 to TRBJ1-1; perhaps TRBD1 as D (6 bases). Trimming stripped 10 bases from V and 4 bases from J, with 10 bases between. Germline CDR1 LNHDA, CDR2 SQIVND (reference sequence). There are 11 residues in the CDR3. The CDR3 sequence is CATYRATEAFF. The CDR3 DNA follows: TGTGCCACCTACAGGGCCACTGAAGCTTTCTTT.

The DNA for the CDR3 is TGTGCCAGCACTTCACAGGGACCGTTGGACACCATATATTTT. It encodes CASTSQGPLDTIYF. The J gene is TRBJ1-3, the V gene TRBV2, with D perhaps TRBD1 (6 bases). V lost 7 bases to trimming and J lost 8 bases, with 18 bases between them. The length of the CDR3 is 14 residues. Germline V lookup: CDR1 SNHLY, CDR2 FYNNEI.

The rearrangement joins TRBV3-1 (or the pseudogene TRBV3-2) to TRBJ2-5, with a weak D call TRBD2 (6 bases). This CDR3 spans 14 amino acids. Trimming pared 1 base from V and 5 bases from J, leaving 11 bases between. Germline V gives CDR1 LGHDT, CDR2 YNNKEL (reference sequence). The CDR3 sequence is CASSQGPLAETQYF. The CDR3 bases are TGTGCCAGCAGCCAAGGACCGCTAGCGGAGACCCAGTACTTC.

The V gene is TRBV25-1, the J gene TRBJ1-6; D may be TRBD1 (6 bases). Germline V gene lookup returns CDR1 MGHDK and CDR2 SYGVNS. V was trimmed by 8 bases and J by 8 bases, leaving 13 bases between them. The CDR3 sequence is 13 residues long. The CDR3 here is CASGGGGHSPLHF. CDR3 in DNA: TGTGCCAGCGGGGGGGGCGGCCATTCACCCCTCCACTTT.

The genes are TRBV10-3 and TRBJ1-3, with D hard to call. Trimming shortened V by 3 bases and J by 4 bases, and 7 bases separated the two germline ends. Germline V gene data show CDR1 as ENHRY and CDR2 as SYGVKD. This CDR3 comprises 13 residues. CDR3 loop: CAISDRAGNTIYF. In nucleotides, the CDR3 is TGTGCCATCAGTGACCGCGCAGGAAACACCATATATTTT.

The chain is built from TRBV19 and TRBJ1-1; D not certain. The CDR3 runs to 16 residues. The V and J ends lost 3 bases and 6 bases respectively, with 20 bases between them. The germline gives CDR1 LNHDA, CDR2 SQIVND (reference sequence). The CDR3 is CASSMLGIEREAEAFF. The CDR3, as DNA: TGTGCCAGTAGTATGCTGGGAATTGAGAGGGAAGCTGAAGCTTTCTTT.

The rearrangement joins TRBV2 to TRBJ1-6; 9 nucleotides agree with TRBD1. CDR1 is SNHLY and CDR2 is FYNNEI in the germline V gene. With V trimmed by 8 bases and J by 7 bases, 6 bases remained unmatched. There are 14 residues in the CDR3. DNA of the CDR3: TGTGCCAGCGGATCCGGGACAGGGAATTCACCCCTCCACTTT. Amino acid sequence: CASGSGTGNSPLHF.